This T cell receptor (beta chain) was profiled in a study of vaccination and CD4 T cells after COVID-19. Study-level information: With a range of 35 to 161, the median interval from diagnosis to drawing post-COVID samples was around 93 days. General observations from the study: Post-infection sampling omitted early timepoints and covered relatively few convalescent patients.

About this clonotype itself: Its antigen is undetermined.

Regarding treatment: approximately 10-day PBMC culture with coronavirus spike peptide pools or control peptides (ViraFEST assay). Peptide-pool expansion of antigen-specific T cells preceded TCR sequencing in ViraFEST. CDR3 length equals 13 residues. Looked up from germline, CDR1 is DFQATT and CDR2 is SNEGSKA (reference sequence). V lost 1 base and J lost 3; bases outside the gene matches: 3. Oncomine TCR Beta short-read sequencing was applied to DNA from cultured CD4+ T cells. Genomic DNA was isolated from cultured CD4+ T cells. TCRdb redid the calling of the PCR reads with MiXCR, one entry per CDR3 protein. The data contain about 7,100 distinct CDR3 sequences, 65% to 75% of them singletons.

This TCR came from a human donor who had recovered from COVID-19. The rearrangement links TRBV20-1 to TRBJ2-7; 7 positions match TRBD1. Sequenced material: CD4+ T cells from blood, cultured in vitro. The CDR3 reads CSARGDRDYEQYF. The CDR3 region has the DNA TGCAGTGCTAGAGGGGACAGAGACTACGAGCAGTACTTC.